This TCR beta chain stems from a study of CD8+ T cells in alopecia areata. Extracted from the samples, RNA was reverse transcribed into cDNA to serve as the sequencing template. TCRdb's copy holds only in-frame clones and misses some; the assay was immunoSEQ multiplex PCR. Of 190,000 or so clones detected, 58% appear once; the ten largest clones hold about 5.1%. The germline gives CDR1 MGHRA, CDR2 YSYEKL. V lost 6 bases to trimming and J lost 5 bases; unmatched junction nucleotides: 4. This CDR3 has 14 amino acids. This sample's treatment: oral pan-JAK inhibitor, 5-10 mg twice daily. Punch biopsies of lesional scalp, plus peripheral blood, were taken from alopecia areata patients.

This specimen was CD4+ T cells sorted from blood, taken at week 24, from a patient treated with tofacitinib. J is TRBJ1-6 and V is TRBV4-1; TRBD1 matches at 7 bases. The sequence was collected from a human donor with alopecia areata. The DNA for the CDR3 is TGCGCCAGCAGGGGAACAGGGGATAATTCACCCCTCCACTTT. This translates into CASRGTGDNSPLHF.